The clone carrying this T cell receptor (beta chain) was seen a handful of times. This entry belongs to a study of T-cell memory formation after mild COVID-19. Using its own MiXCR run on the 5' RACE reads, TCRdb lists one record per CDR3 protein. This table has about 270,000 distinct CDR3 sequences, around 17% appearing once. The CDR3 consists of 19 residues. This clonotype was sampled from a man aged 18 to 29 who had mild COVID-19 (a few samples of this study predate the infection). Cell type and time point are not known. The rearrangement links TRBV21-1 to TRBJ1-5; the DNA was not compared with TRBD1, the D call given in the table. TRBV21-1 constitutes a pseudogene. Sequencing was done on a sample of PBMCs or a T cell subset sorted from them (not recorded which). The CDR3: CASSKKNGATGGSNQPQHF. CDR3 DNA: TGTGCCAGCAGCAAAAAAAACGGGGCCACAGGGGGCAGCAATCAGCCCCAGCATTTT.